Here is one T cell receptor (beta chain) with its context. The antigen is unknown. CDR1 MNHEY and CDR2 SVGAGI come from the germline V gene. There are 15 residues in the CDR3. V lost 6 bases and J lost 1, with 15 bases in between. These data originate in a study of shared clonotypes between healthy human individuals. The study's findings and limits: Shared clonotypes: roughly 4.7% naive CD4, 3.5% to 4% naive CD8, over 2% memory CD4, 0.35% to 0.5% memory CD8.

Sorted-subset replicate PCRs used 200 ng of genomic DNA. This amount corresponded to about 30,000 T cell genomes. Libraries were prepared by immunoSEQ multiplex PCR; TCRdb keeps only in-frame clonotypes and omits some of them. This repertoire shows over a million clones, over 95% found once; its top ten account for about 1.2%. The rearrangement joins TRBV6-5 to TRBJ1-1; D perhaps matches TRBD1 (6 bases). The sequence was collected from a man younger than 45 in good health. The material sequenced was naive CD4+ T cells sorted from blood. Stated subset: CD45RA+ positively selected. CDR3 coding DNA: TGTGCCAGCAGGACCCGACAGGAGACGAACACTGAAGCTTTCTTT. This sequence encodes CASRTRQETNTEAFF.